The clone carrying this T cell receptor beta chain was seen more than once but under ten times. The record originates from a study of blood T cell repertoires in COVID-19. Looking at the study overall: T cells, B-cell-depleted T cells, or PBMCs provided the cDNA or gDNA that served as material.

TCRdb's table, derived via immunoSEQ multiplex PCR, lists solely in-frame clones and lacks some. Among about 25,000 clones listed, 82% were seen once. Unmatched junction bases numbered 3, after V lost 1 base and J lost 4 bases. The CDR3 has 14 amino acids. Germline-derived CDR1 and CDR2 are SGHNT and YYREEE (reference sequence). The origin of this receptor is a man aged 80 or over with active or convalescent COVID-19. The chain combines TRBV5-4 with TRBJ1-2; 8 nucleotides agree with TRBD1. The sequenced sample consisted of peripheral blood. This CDR3 reads CASSLHRGFYGYTF. The CDR3, as DNA: TGTGCCAGCAGCTTGCACAGGGGGTTCTATGGCTACACCTTC.